Shown below are 11 T cell receptor beta chains from a single sample sequenced in a study of CD8 T cell repertoires and HIV-1 epitope variants. Antigens of these TCRs are unknown. Profiled with immunoSEQ multiplex PCR; TCRdb holds only in-frame clones, not every one. The sample consists of under 3,000 clones, 67% of them appearing once. Sequenced sample: cultured CD8+ T cells derived from PBMCs. The receptors shown here come from a male donor with HIV.

The rearrangement links TRBV7-9 to TRBJ1-1; D is uncertain. CDR3 length: 15 residues. The V end was cut by 1 base, the J end by 0 bases, with 9 bases between. The germline V gene encodes CDR1 SEHNR and CDR2 FQNEAQ (reference sequence). The CDR3 region has the DNA TGTGCCAGCAGCTTAGGAGGACGGTTGAACACTGAAGCTTTCTTT. It encodes CASSLGGRLNTEAFF.

The rearrangement links TRBV19 to TRBJ2-7; possibly TRBD1 for D (7 bases). V was shortened by 1 base and J by 3 bases, with 13 bases between the two germline ends. CDR1 is LNHDA, CDR2 SQIVND, per germline (reference sequence). This CDR3 contains 15 residues. CDR3 nucleotides: TGTGCCAGTAGTATAGCGGGGGACAGCCTCTACGAGCAGTACTTC. Its protein is CASSIAGDSLYEQYF.

This clone was seen more than once but under ten times. The chain links TRBV5-1 to TRBJ1-1; D gene uncertain. V was clipped by 3 bases and J by 4 bases, with 10 bases between them. The CDR3 covers 13 residues. Germline V gene sequence: CDR1 SGHRS, CDR2 YFSETQ. The CDR3 DNA sequence: TGCGCCAGCAGCTCCGAGGGCCCCACTGAAGCTTTCTTT. This sequence encodes CASSSEGPTEAFF.

This clone was counted between two and nine times. This chain links TRBV7-9 with TRBJ2-3; 7 positions match TRBD1. With V trimmed by 4 bases and J by 4 bases, 11 bases remained unmatched. This CDR3 is built from 16 residues. In germline, CDR1 is SEHNR, CDR2 FQNEAQ (reference sequence). DNA of the CDR3: TGTGCCAGCAGCTCGCTAACAGGGGAACATCCAGATACGCAGTATTTT. Translation gives CASSSLTGEHPDTQYF. Full variable domain (missing parts from reference TRBV7-9 and TRBJ2-3): DTGVSQNPRHKITKRGQNVTFRCDPISEHNRLYWYRQTLGQGPEFLTYFQNEAQLEKSRLLSDRFSAERPKGSFSTLEIQRTEQGDSAMYLCASSSLTGEHPDTQYFGPGTRLTVL.

V usage is TRBV4-1 and J usage is TRBJ2-5, with TRBD2 matching 10 bases. Germline trimming cut 4 bases from V and 2 bases from J; bases unmatched to any gene: 7. The CDR3 sequence is 16 residues long. Germline values: CDR1 MGHRA, CDR2 YSYEKL. The CDR3 sequence is CASSPGLAGVQETQYF. CDR3 DNA: TGCGCCAGCAGCCCAGGTCTAGCGGGAGTACAAGAGACCCAGTACTTC.

The rearrangement links TRBV27 to TRBJ2-1; 8 bases agree with TRBD1. Germline values: CDR1 MNHEY, CDR2 SMNVEV (reference sequence). V was clipped by 3 bases and J by 4 bases; unmatched bases: 5. CDR3 length: 15 amino acids. The CDR3 DNA reads TGTGCCAGCAGTTTTGGACAGGGAATTTACAATGAGCAGTTCTTC. It specifies CASSFGQGIYNEQFF.

The chain uses TRBV7-2 and TRBJ1-3; D possibly corresponds to TRBD1 (6 bases). The V end lost 5 bases, the J end lost 5 bases, and 16 bases lay between the germline ends. CDR3 size: 15 residues. CDR1 is SGHTA and CDR2 is FQGNSA in the germline V gene. In DNA form, the CDR3 reads TGTGCCAGCAGCCAATTCGGGGGGGCGAGAAACACCATATATTTT. Its translation is CASSQFGGARNTIYF.

The rearrangement uses TRBV7-6 and TRBJ1-1; D possibly corresponds to TRBD1 (6 bases). The CDR3 totals 14 residues. CDR1 and CDR2 from the germline V gene are SGHVS and FNYEAQ. Trimming took off 0 bases at V and 8 bases at J, with 13 bases between the two ends. The DNA for the CDR3 is TGTGCCAGCAGCTTAGCCGGGACATCGGAGGAAGCTTTCTTT. This gives the protein CASSLAGTSEEAFF.

The rearrangement links TRBV7-9 to TRBJ2-5; D remains unclear. The V end was cut by 1 base, the J end by 6 bases, with 0 bases between. Germline loops: CDR1 SEHNR, CDR2 FQNEAQ (reference sequence). This CDR3 spans 10 amino acids. CDR3 in amino acids: CASSLETQYF. The CDR3 DNA follows: TGTGCCAGCAGCTTAGAGACCCAGTACTTC.

The CDR3 reads CASSLDHQDRGSGNEKLFF. The CDR3 DNA follows: TGTGCCAGCAGTTTGGACCACCAGGACAGGGGATCGGGTAATGAAAAACTGTTTTTT. This sequence joins TRBV28 and TRBJ1-4; TRBD1 aligns across 9 bases. Trimming at V came to 3 bases and at J to 4 bases, leaving 15 bases not matched to a gene. Germline CDR1 is MDHEN and CDR2 is SYDVKM. This CDR3 has 19 residues.

A few counts support this clone. This chain links TRBV5-6 with TRBJ1-2; 9 bases are a match to TRBD1. V lost 0 bases and J lost 7; bases outside the gene matches: 4. Germline V gene sequence: CDR1 SGHDT, CDR2 YYEEEE. The CDR3 extends over 14 amino acids. The CDR3 region is CASSLDRGLGGYTF. The DNA of the CDR3 is TGTGCCAGCAGCTTGGACAGGGGGCTTGGTGGCTACACCTTC.